What follows are 31 T cell receptor beta chains derived from one specimen sequenced in a study of blood T cell repertoires in COVID-19. Sequenced by immunoSEQ multiplex PCR; TCRdb stores in-frame clones only, minus some. The table shows 55,000 to 90,000 clones, with roughly 86% occurring only once. Sequences were obtained from peripheral blood. These receptors originate from an older man with active COVID-19.

The CDR3 DNA is TGTGCCAGCAGCTTACCCATCCACGGGAAAGCGGGAGGTGGGACAGATACGCAGTATTTT. Its translation: CASSLPIHGKAGGGTDTQYF. The V gene is TRBV7-8, the J gene TRBJ2-3; 9 nucleotides line up with TRBD2. The CDR3 runs to 20 residues. Trimming at V came to 2 bases and at J to 3 bases, leaving 18 bases not matched to a gene. CDR1 is SGHVS, CDR2 FQNEAQ, per germline. Complete variable domain (other parts from reference TRBV7-8 and TRBJ2-3): GAGVSQSPRYKVAKRGQDVALRCDPISGHVSLFWYQQALGQGPEFLTYFQNEAQLDKSGLPSDRFFAERPEGSVSTLKIQRTQQEDSAVYLCASSLPIHGKAGGGTDTQYFGPGTRLTVL.

The genes are TRBV6-5 and TRBJ2-1; no definite D call. Germline-derived CDR1 and CDR2 are MNHEY and SVGAGI. The CDR3 loop spans 13 amino acids. The germline V and J ends were trimmed by 0 bases and 9 bases, with 9 bases remaining between them. The CDR3 bases are TGTGCCAGCAGTTACTCCCCGCGGCCTGAGCAGTTCTTC. Residues: CASSYSPRPEQFF.

This clone was recorded only once. V is TRBV2 and J is TRBJ2-1; 8 positions agree with TRBD2. CDR3 length: 15 amino acids. With 4 bases clipped from V and 4 bases from J, the junction kept 6 bases outside the gene matches. CDR1 and CDR2 (germline): SNHLY, FYNNEI. CDR3 DNA: TGTGCCAGCAGTGCGGTAGCGGGGCCGTACAATGAGCAGTTCTTC. Amino acids: CASSAVAGPYNEQFF.

The CDR3: CASSMGRTRYEQYF. The CDR3 nucleotides read TGTGCCAGTAGTATGGGCAGGACTCGCTACGAGCAGTACTTC. The chain joins TRBV19 to TRBJ2-7; a weak D match, TRBD2 (5 bases). This CDR3 is built from 14 residues. Looked up from germline, CDR1 is LNHDA and CDR2 is SQIVND (reference sequence). Trimming removed 3 bases at V and 3 bases at J, with 12 bases between.

The sample holds one count of this clone. J is TRBJ2-1 and V is TRBV5-3, with 7 bases lining up with TRBD2. TRBV5-3 is noted as an ORF with a role that remains uncertain. Trimming at V came to 4 bases and at J to 4 bases, leaving 20 bases not matched to a gene. The CDR3 consists of 19 residues. CDR3 sequence: CARSVSDGEGTWLYNEQFF. Here the CDR3 DNA reads TGTGCCAGAAGCGTATCGGACGGGGAGGGTACTTGGCTTTACAATGAGCAGTTCTTC.

This clone was recorded once. V and J are TRBV27 and TRBJ2-5; 15 bases are a match to TRBD2. Trimming removed 5 bases from V and 5 bases from J; junction bases left unmatched: 3. This CDR3 is 15 amino acids long. CDR1 and CDR2 (germline): MNHEY, SMNVEV (reference sequence). In nucleotides, the CDR3 is TGTGCCAGCAGTAAAGGACTAGCGGGAGGGGAGACCCAGTACTTC. Its translation is CASSKGLAGGETQYF.

CDR3 nucleotides: TGTGCCAGTAGTATAACAGGGGGCGAAGAGACCCAGTACTTC. The encoded protein is CASSITGGEETQYF. The gene calls are TRBV19 and TRBJ2-5; 9 positions agree with TRBD1. The CDR3 extends over 14 amino acids. J lost 3 bases, V lost 2 bases, and 1 base had no gene match. The germline CDR1 and CDR2 sequences are LNHDA and SQIVND (reference sequence).

The chain joins TRBV18 to TRBJ1-6; TRBD1 is a possible D gene (5 bases). The V and J ends lost 3 bases and 9 bases respectively, with 12 bases between them. Looked up from germline, CDR1 is KGHSH and CDR2 is LQKENI. The CDR3 spans 14 residues. The CDR3, as DNA: TGTGCCAGCTCACCGGGCCAGGGTGGTTCACCCCTCCACTTT. Translation: CASSPGQGGSPLHF.

The gene calls are TRBV7-2 and TRBJ1-1; no reliable D call. Germline CDR1 is SGHTA and CDR2 is FQGNSA. The CDR3 is 15 residues long. The V end lost 6 bases, the J end lost 4 bases, and 18 bases lay between the germline ends. The CDR3 here is CASSPTGTAGTEAFF. The CDR3 DNA is TGTGCCAGCAGTCCGACGGGAACCGCGGGCACTGAAGCTTTCTTT.

This rearrangement joins TRBV5-4 to TRBJ2-3; the match to TRBD2 covers 7 bases. The CDR3 consists of 18 residues. From germline, CDR1 is SGHNT and CDR2 YYREEE (reference sequence). Losses at the gene ends were 0 bases for V and 5 bases for J; bases not matched to a gene: 15. As DNA, the CDR3 is TGTGCCAGCAGCTTGGGGCCCCCGGGTTTGGGGGGGGGAGATACGCAGTATTTT. Its protein is CASSLGPPGLGGGDTQYF.

This rearrangement joins TRBV6-2 or TRBV6-3 to TRBJ2-7; D may be TRBD2 (7 bases). The CDR3 covers 15 residues. Between the trimmed V and J ends, which lost 6 bases and 3 bases, there was a span of 18 bases. Germline V lookup: CDR1 MNHEY, CDR2 SVGEGT. CDR3 protein: CASSQNWGGHYEQYF. DNA of the CDR3: TGTGCCAGCAGCCAAAACTGGGGGGGCCACTACGAGCAGTACTTC.

Comments on this clone: A junction end diverges from the germline sequence, so it may reflect a read error. This chain joins TRBV7-7 and TRBJ2-2; 7 bases agree with TRBD2. CDR3 size: 14 residues. From germline, CDR1 is SSHAT and CDR2 FNYEAQ (reference sequence). The CDR3 bases are TGTGCTAGCAGCTTACGGCCTAGCGGTGCGGAGCTGTTTTTT. Its translation is CASSLRPSGAELFF.

The CDR3 here is CASIRSNPGSAIDTQYF. The CDR3 DNA follows: TGTGCCAGCATACGGTCCAACCCGGGGAGCGCGATAGATACGCAGTATTTT. The J gene is TRBJ2-3, the V gene TRBV7-8; TRBD2 might be the D (5 bases). V lost 7 bases, J lost 5 bases, and 25 bases lay in between. Germline V gene data show CDR1 as SGHVS and CDR2 as FQNEAQ. The CDR3 contains 17 residues.

V and J are TRBV3-1 (or the pseudogene TRBV3-2) and TRBJ2-1, with 11 bases that match TRBD2. Germline trimming cut 1 base from V and 7 bases from J; bases unmatched to any gene: 3. The germline V gene encodes CDR1 LGHDT and CDR2 YNNKEL (reference sequence). The CDR3 loop spans 15 amino acids. DNA of the CDR3: TGTGCCAGCAGCCAAGGACTAGCGGGAACAAATGAGCAGTTCTTC. Amino acids: CASSQGLAGTNEQFF.

The rearrangement uses TRBV15 and TRBJ1-1, with unresolved D. The germline gives CDR1 LNHNV, CDR2 YYDKDF (reference sequence). The CDR3 sequence is 15 residues long. V dropped 2 bases and J dropped 1 base, with 11 bases sitting between them. The CDR3: CATSRLMAGNTEAFF. The CDR3 nucleotides are TGTGCCACCAGCAGACTGATGGCAGGGAACACTGAAGCTTTCTTT.

The J gene is TRBJ1-1, the V gene TRBV19, with 7 bases fitting TRBD1. In germline, CDR1 is LNHDA, CDR2 SQIVND (reference sequence). The CDR3 spans 16 residues. V lost 6 bases and J lost 4; bases outside the gene matches: 14. CDR3 sequence reads: CASSQNPGQIGTEAFF. The CDR3 nucleotides read TGTGCCAGTAGCCAAAATCCGGGACAGATAGGCACTGAAGCTTTCTTT.

The V call is TRBV5-1, the J call TRBJ2-2; 9 nucleotides agree with TRBD2. The germline gives CDR1 SGHRS, CDR2 YFSETQ. The CDR3 extends over 13 amino acids. Unmatched junction bases numbered 6, after V lost 4 bases and J lost 11 bases. Here the CDR3 reads CASSPRGGSELFF. Written as DNA, the CDR3 is TGCGCCAGCAGCCCGCGGGGGGGGTCTGAGCTGTTTTTT.

This clone has just a few counts. The chain joins TRBV7-2 to TRBJ2-7, with D tentatively TRBD2 (6 bases). V lost 3 bases and J lost 3, with 12 bases in between. The CDR3 has 14 amino acids. Germline-derived CDR1 and CDR2 are SGHTA and FQGNSA. In nucleotides, the CDR3 is TGTGCCAGCAGCTTGGGCGGGAATGACTACGAGCAGTACTTC. Amino acid sequence: CASSLGGNDYEQYF.

This chain links TRBV27 with TRBJ1-3; TRBD1 might be the D (6 bases). The CDR3 runs to 16 residues. V gave up 8 bases and J gave up 0 bases, with 17 bases separating them. Per the germline V gene, CDR1 is MNHEY and CDR2 is SMNVEV (reference sequence). The chain's CDR3 is CASRPRTEYSGNTIYF. For the CDR3, the DNA is TGTGCCAGCCGACCTAGGACAGAGTACTCTGGAAACACCATATATTTT.

The genes are TRBV4-2 and TRBJ1-1; the D gene is possibly TRBD1 (6 bases). Trimming stripped 3 bases from V and 1 base from J, with 12 bases between. This CDR3 contains 15 residues. CDR1 is LGHNA and CDR2 is YNFKEQ in the germline V gene. This chain's CDR3 is CASSQGGQTNTEAFF. CDR3 coding DNA: TGTGCCAGCAGCCAGGGCGGACAGACGAACACTGAAGCTTTCTTT.

The chain recombines TRBV28 with TRBJ1-1; D is perhaps TRBD1 (6 bases). CDR1 is MDHEN and CDR2 is SYDVKM in the germline V gene. This CDR3 spans 15 amino acids. Trimming cost V 6 bases and J 4 bases, with 18 bases left between them. In DNA form, the CDR3 reads TGTGCCAGCAGCCCCCAACAGGGTGAGGGCACTGAAGCTTTCTTT. Translation: CASSPQQGEGTEAFF.

The chain employs TRBV6-6 and TRBJ1-3, with 7 bases that match TRBD1. The CDR3 is 16 amino acids. The germline V gene encodes CDR1 MNHNY and CDR2 SVGAGI (reference sequence). Unmatched junction bases numbered 9, after V lost 6 bases and J lost 1 base. The CDR3 DNA sequence: TGTGCCAGCAGGTCTAAGGGGGCGACGTCTGGAAACACCATATATTTT. Translated, it gives CASRSKGATSGNTIYF.

The rearrangement links TRBV18 to TRBJ1-1; 11 nucleotides line up with TRBD1. Germline lookup yields CDR1 KGHSH and CDR2 LQKENI. The length of the CDR3 is 17 residues. With 6 bases clipped from V and 4 bases from J, the junction kept 13 bases outside the gene matches. The CDR3 reads CASSQRDRGISGTEAFF. The DNA of the CDR3 is TGTGCCAGCTCCCAAAGGGACAGGGGGATTAGCGGCACTGAAGCTTTCTTT.

J is TRBJ1-2 and V is TRBV6-5, with TRBD1 identical over 9 bases. V lost 6 bases to trimming and J lost 3 bases; unmatched junction nucleotides: 8. CDR3 length equals 15 residues. Germline CDR1 reads MNHEY; CDR2 reads SVGAGI. As DNA, the CDR3 is TGTGCCAGCAGGAAGGGGGGACAGGGAGACTATGGCTACACCTTC. Amino acid sequence: CASRKGGQGDYGYTF.

The V gene is TRBV5-6, the J gene TRBJ2-1; TRBD2 matches 7 bases. J was trimmed by 5 bases and V by 4 bases; bases with no gene match: 12. Germline-derived CDR1 and CDR2 are SGHDT and YYEEEE. The CDR3 consists of 16 residues. The CDR3 DNA is TGTGCCAGCAGCCCGGGACTGGGCGGGGGTAACAATGAGCAGTTCTTC. Encoded protein: CASSPGLGGGNNEQFF. Full variable domain (missing parts from reference TRBV5-6 and TRBJ2-1): DAGVTQSPTHLIKTRGQQVTLRCSPKSGHDTVSWYQQALGQGPQFIFQYYEEEERQRGNFPDRFSGHQFPNYSSELNVNALLLGDSALYLCASSPGLGGGNNEQFFGPGTRLTVL.

This chain connects TRBV28 to TRBJ2-7; 7 nucleotides match TRBD2. This CDR3 is built from 15 residues. Germline V gene data show CDR1 as MDHEN and CDR2 as SYDVKM. The J segment lost 3 bases and the V segment lost 7 bases, leaving 12 bases of the junction unmatched. Here the CDR3 DNA reads TGTGCCAGCACCCCGCGGGGGAGCGGGGACTACGAGCAGTACTTC. It codes for CASTPRGSGDYEQYF.

The J gene is TRBJ2-1, the V gene TRBV24-1; a possible D gene is TRBD2 (5 bases). The CDR3 has 11 residues. Between the trimmed V and J ends, which lost 5 bases and 9 bases, there was a span of 7 bases. Germline assignment: CDR1 KGHDR and CDR2 SFDVKD. For the CDR3, the DNA is TGTGCCACCAGTGGGGCGGGTGAGCAGTTCTTC. Encoded protein: CATSGAGEQFF.

V usage is TRBV10-3 and J usage is TRBJ2-1; D is possibly TRBD1 (5 bases). Germline assignment: CDR1 ENHRY and CDR2 SYGVKD. Trimming removed 0 bases at V and 2 bases at J, with 17 bases between. The CDR3 is 18 residues long. In nucleotides, the CDR3 is TGTGCCATCAGTGAGTCCCCCCCTACAGGACCCCCCTACAATGAGCAGTTCTTC. Encoded protein: CAISESPPTGPPYNEQFF.

This chain links TRBV15 with TRBJ1-2; TRBD1 might be the D (5 bases). Per the germline V gene, CDR1 is LNHNV and CDR2 is YYDKDF (reference sequence). V gave up 1 base and J gave up 6 bases, with 18 bases separating them. The CDR3 has 16 amino acids. The CDR3 nucleotides are TGTGCCACCAGCAGAGGCCCGGGGGGGTTCGGCAATGGCTACACCTTC. This sequence encodes CATSRGPGGFGNGYTF.

The chain combines TRBV5-4 with TRBJ2-7; 9 nucleotides match TRBD1. The ends lost 4 bases at V and 6 bases at J; junction bases unmatched: 11. Germline CDR1 reads SGHNT; CDR2 reads YYREEE (reference sequence). The CDR3 consists of 15 residues. CDR3 nucleotide sequence: TGTGCCAGCAGCCCCAGGACAGGGGAGGGGGTCGAGCAGTACTTC. Translated: CASSPRTGEGVEQYF.

This rearrangement joins TRBV9 to TRBJ2-7, with 7 nucleotides matching TRBD2. This CDR3 is 13 amino acids long. The V and J ends lost 4 bases and 2 bases, in that order; junction bases with no gene match: 3. CDR1 is SGDLS and CDR2 is YYNGEE in the germline V gene. The CDR3 loop reads CASSPAGAYEQYF. In nucleotides, the CDR3 is TGTGCCAGCAGCCCTGCGGGGGCCTACGAGCAGTACTTC.